A single sample gave rise to the 23 T cell receptor beta chains below, sequenced in a study of T cell responses to AZD1222 COVID-19 vaccine (dated by TCRdb to about 2021). Library prep was done by the immunoSEQ multiplex PCR assay. The table comes from immuneACCESS by way of TCRdb, which keeps in-frame sequences with V and J called. Part of the clones is missing from these tables; in studies checked, under half for an unresolved V gene and the rest for unknown reasons. Recorded for this sample are 120,000 or so clones; 85% to 90% of them occurred a single time. The ten largest clones represent about 16% of the sample. Per the publication, the time point label means: about 28 days (+/-7) after the second vaccine dose. This material consisted of peripheral blood, taken 28 days after the second AZD1222 dose. These receptors were taken from an adult who received the AZD1222 COVID-19 vaccine.

This chain connects TRBV6-5 to TRBJ2-3; tentative D call: TRBD2 (6 bases). The germline CDR1 and CDR2 sequences are MNHEY and SVGAGI. This CDR3 region has 13 residues. Trimming took off 7 bases at V and 2 bases at J, with 10 bases between the two ends. The CDR3 DNA reads as TGTGCCAGCAAACGGGAGTACACAGATACGCAGTATTTT. This sequence encodes CASKREYTDTQYF.

The chain uses TRBV2 and TRBJ1-2; D is uncertain. Trimming pared 5 bases from V and 0 bases from J, leaving 13 bases between. Per the germline V gene, CDR1 is SNHLY and CDR2 is FYNNEI. This CDR3 comprises 15 residues. This chain's CDR3 is CASSHGLLTNYGYTF. Written as DNA, the CDR3 is TGTGCCAGCAGTCACGGACTACTAACTAACTATGGCTACACCTTC.

The chain joins TRBV28 to TRBJ1-4; no clear D gene. V was trimmed by 1 base and J by 0 bases, leaving 9 bases between them. Per germline, CDR1 MDHEN and CDR2 SYDVKM. The CDR3 is 16 amino acids. In DNA, the CDR3 is TGTGCCAGCAGTTTATATAGGGAAGCAACTAATGAAAAACTGTTTTTT. Protein: CASSLYREATNEKLFF.

This clone was recorded only once. This chain connects TRBV5-4 to TRBJ2-1; 9 bases map to TRBD1. With 4 bases clipped from V and 6 bases from J, the junction kept 5 bases outside the gene matches. Germline lookup yields CDR1 SGHNT and CDR2 YYREEE (reference sequence). This CDR3 has 14 amino acids. Here the CDR3 reads CASSPGTGLNEQFF. The DNA for the CDR3 is TGTGCCAGCAGCCCCGGGACAGGGCTCAATGAGCAGTTCTTC.

The chain uses TRBV6-1 and TRBJ1-1; TRBD1 aligns across 11 bases. The trim removed 4 bases at V and 1 base at J, leaving 5 bases unmatched. CDR3 size: 16 residues. Germline V lookup: CDR1 MNHNS, CDR2 SASEGT. CDR3 amino acids: CASSGGTGGPNTEAFF. The CDR3 nucleotides are TGTGCCAGCAGTGGGGGGACAGGGGGACCGAACACTGAAGCTTTCTTT.

The V and J genes are TRBV12-3 or TRBV12-4 and TRBJ1-3; maybe TRBD1 (5 bases). The CDR3 length is 11 residues. Deletions cut 6 bases from V and 6 bases from J, with 6 bases between. In DNA, the CDR3 is TGTGCCAGCAGGGGGACAAACACCATATATTTT. Translation gives CASRGTNTIYF.

The CDR3 region is CASSFGGRRGMDEQFF. As DNA, the CDR3 is TGTGCCAGCAGCTTCGGCGGGAGGCGGGGGATGGATGAGCAGTTCTTC. The chain combines TRBV5-4 with TRBJ2-1; 8 positions match TRBD2. The ends lost 2 bases at V and 8 bases at J; junction bases unmatched: 12. The germline V gene encodes CDR1 SGHNT and CDR2 YYREEE (reference sequence). This CDR3 spans 16 amino acids.

This clone was recorded only once. The CDR3 nucleotides are TGTGCCAGCAGTACGATGGGACAGGATGGCTACACCTTC. Its translation: CASSTMGQDGYTF. The chain uses TRBV27 and TRBJ1-2; TRBD1 matches 8 bases. The CDR3 spans 13 residues. The germline CDR1 and CDR2 sequences are MNHEY and SMNVEV (reference sequence). The junction had 5 bases not matched to a gene; V was cut back by 5 bases and J by 6 bases.

The count of this clone is one. This sequence joins TRBV5-4 and TRBJ1-2; TRBD1 matches at 9 bases. Germline V gene lookup returns CDR1 SGHNT and CDR2 YYREEE (reference sequence). The V gene end was trimmed by 3 bases and the J gene end by 7 bases; junction bases not matched to a gene: 7. The CDR3 has 14 amino acids. CDR3 DNA sequence: TGTGCCAGCAGCTCTTGGGACAGGGAAACTGGCTACACCTTC. It encodes CASSSWDRETGYTF.

This chain links TRBV5-1 with TRBJ1-1, with D possibly matching TRBD1 (5 bases). The CDR3 has 15 amino acids. V lost 3 bases and J lost 0, with 12 bases in between. CDR1 is SGHRS, CDR2 YFSETQ, per germline. The CDR3 DNA reads TGCGCCAGCAGCTCCCTCGGGACGCTGAACACTGAAGCTTTCTTT. Translated: CASSSLGTLNTEAFF. Complete variable domain (other parts from reference TRBV5-1 and TRBJ1-1): KAGVTQTPRYLIKTRGQQVTLSCSPISGHRSVSWYQQTPGQGLQFLFEYFSETQRNKGNFPGRFSGRQFSNSRSEMNVSTLELGDSALYLCASSSLGTLNTEAFFGQGTRLTVV.

This clone is a singleton in its sample. This chain uses TRBV18 with TRBJ2-7; D gene unclear. Germline CDR1 KGHSH, CDR2 LQKENI. There are 14 residues in the CDR3. V was shortened by 1 base and J by 0 bases, with 7 bases between the two germline ends. The CDR3 protein is CASSPQTNSYEQYF. In nucleotides, the CDR3 is TGTGCCAGCTCACCACAGACCAACTCCTACGAGCAGTACTTC.

The chain is built from TRBV12-3 or TRBV12-4 and TRBJ2-3; tentatively, D is TRBD2 (5 bases). Trimming pared 5 bases from V and 4 bases from J, leaving 10 bases between. The length of the CDR3 is 13 residues. The CDR3 DNA reads as TGTGCCAGCAGTCGCGGGCCGGCAGATACGCAGTATTTT. Its protein product is CASSRGPADTQYF.

The CDR3 coding sequence is TGCGCCAGCAGCCAAGACCATAGCACAGATACGCAGTATTTT. This encodes CASSQDHSTDTQYF. V is TRBV4-1 and J is TRBJ2-3; D unclear. CDR1 and CDR2 from the germline V gene are MGHRA and YSYEKL. The CDR3 is 14 amino acids. Trimming pared 0 bases from V and 0 bases from J, leaving 4 bases between.

The chain uses TRBV4-1 and TRBJ1-2, with a tentative D call TRBD1 (6 bases). V shed 1 base and J shed 4 bases, with 16 bases lying between them. The germline V gene has CDR1 MGHRA and CDR2 YSYEKL. The CDR3 loop spans 16 amino acids. The CDR3, as DNA: TGCGCCAGCAGCCAAGTAAGAGGACAGCTATCCTATGGCTACACCTTC. It translates to CASSQVRGQLSYGYTF.

There are a few counts of this clone. The CDR3 nucleotides are TGTGCCAGCAGTCTCAGAGATAACACCGGGGAGCTGTTTTTT. Protein product: CASSLRDNTGELFF. The chain couples TRBV6-5 to TRBJ2-2; D uncertain. CDR1 is MNHEY, CDR2 SVGAGI, per germline. Trimming removed 5 bases from V and 2 bases from J, with 9 bases in between. The CDR3 is 14 amino acids.

J is TRBJ1-2 and V is TRBV27, with D uncertain. Germline V gene lookup returns CDR1 MNHEY and CDR2 SMNVEV (reference sequence). V gave up 3 bases and J gave up 7 bases, with 12 bases separating them. The CDR3 contains 13 residues. CDR3 DNA: TGTGCCAGCAGTTTTCCAGGATGGATTGGCTACACCTTC. Translation gives CASSFPGWIGYTF.

The rearrangement links TRBV4-1 to TRBJ2-7; 10 bases are shared with TRBD1. The ends lost 3 bases at V and 5 bases at J; junction bases unmatched: 10. The CDR3 extends over 16 amino acids. CDR1 and CDR2 from the germline V gene are MGHRA and YSYEKL. The CDR3 DNA follows: TGCGCCAGCAGCCAGAATCCGGGACAGGGGTTGAACGAGCAGTACTTC. Translating it yields CASSQNPGQGLNEQYF.

V is TRBV28 and J is TRBJ2-5; D is ambiguous. Germline V gene sequence: CDR1 MDHEN, CDR2 SYDVKM. V shed 3 bases and J shed 5 bases, with 4 bases lying between them. CDR3 size: 11 residues. The CDR3 protein is CASSFRETQYF. In DNA form, the CDR3 reads TGTGCCAGCAGTTTTCGTGAGACCCAGTACTTC.

This clone was counted between two and nine times. The chain carries TRBV28 and TRBJ1-2, with 7 bases identical to TRBD1. With 5 bases clipped from V and 8 bases from J, the junction kept 2 bases outside the gene matches. Germline CDR1 MDHEN, CDR2 SYDVKM. The CDR3 sequence is 11 residues long. The CDR3 DNA follows: TGTGCCAGCAGTCCAGGGGGGGGCTACACCTTC. It translates to CASSPGGGYTF.

In this sample, this clone turned up once. As DNA, the CDR3 is TGTGCCAGCAGCCGGAGCGGGGGGCCAGATACGCAGTATTTT. It is translated as CASSRSGGPDTQYF. V gene TRBV27 combines with J gene TRBJ2-3, with 9 bases that match TRBD2. Germline CDR1 MNHEY, CDR2 SMNVEV (reference sequence). The ends lost 6 bases at V and 4 bases at J; junction bases unmatched: 5. The CDR3 has 14 residues.

J is TRBJ2-3 and V is TRBV28; D might be TRBD1 or TRBD2, each matching 5 bases. The CDR3 runs to 15 residues. Germline-derived CDR1 and CDR2 are MDHEN and SYDVKM. V lost 6 bases and J lost 1, with 14 bases in between. CDR3 nucleotides: TGTGCCAGCAGCCCCGGACGGGGCCGCACAGATACGCAGTATTTT. Protein product: CASSPGRGRTDTQYF.

The chain combines TRBV19 with TRBJ1-6; the match to TRBD1 covers 9 bases. Trimming removed 3 bases from V and 11 bases from J; junction bases left unmatched: 14. The V gene's germline CDR1 is LNHDA and CDR2 SQIVND (reference sequence). The CDR3 runs to 17 residues. CDR3 loop: CASSIQFYRTGATPLHF. CDR3 DNA: TGTGCCAGTAGTATCCAGTTCTATCGGACAGGGGCCACACCCCTCCACTTT. The complete variable domain, with remaining parts taken from reference TRBV19 and TRBJ1-6, reads DGGITQSPKYLFRKEGQNVTLSCEQNLNHDAMYWYRQDPGQGLRLIYYSQIVNDFQKGDIAEGYSVSREKKESFPLTVTSAQKNPTAFYLCASSIQFYRTGATPLHFGNGTRLTVT.

The chain has TRBV28 and TRBJ2-7; tentatively, D is TRBD1 (6 bases). Germline CDR1 and CDR2: MDHEN and SYDVKM. V shed 6 bases and J shed 4 bases, with 19 bases lying between them. CDR3 length: 15 amino acids. The CDR3 is CASREVSGERYEQYF. The CDR3 DNA sequence: TGTGCCAGCAGGGAAGTTTCAGGGGAGAGGTACGAGCAGTACTTC.